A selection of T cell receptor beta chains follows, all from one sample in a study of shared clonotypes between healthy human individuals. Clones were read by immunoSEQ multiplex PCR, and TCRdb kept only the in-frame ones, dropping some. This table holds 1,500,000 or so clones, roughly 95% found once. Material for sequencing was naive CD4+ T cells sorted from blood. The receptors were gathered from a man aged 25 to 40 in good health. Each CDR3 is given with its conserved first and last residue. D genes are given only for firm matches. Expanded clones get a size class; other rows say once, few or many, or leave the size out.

cdr3_aa: CASGLVLAGIPGELFF; cdr3_nt: TGTGCTAGTGGTTTGGTACTAGCGGGAATTCCCGGGGAGCTGTTTTTT; j_call: TRBJ2-2; clone_size: -; d_call: TRBD2; v_call: TRBV12-5
cdr3_aa: CAAAETAFSYNEQFF; cdr3_nt: TGTGCCGCGGCAGAAACAGCTTTCTCCTACAATGAGCAGTTCTTC; j_call: TRBJ2-1; clone_size: -; d_call: -; v_call: TRBV7-9
cdr3_aa: CASSANGGSGAAGIQYF; cdr3_nt: TGTGCCAGCAGCGCAAATGGTGGTAGCGGGGCTGCCGGGATTCAGTACTTC; j_call: TRBJ2-4; clone_size: -; d_call: TRBD2; v_call: TRBV27
cdr3_aa: CASSLDARKREESGYTF; cdr3_nt: TGCGCCAGCAGCTTGGATGCGCGGAAAAGAGAGGAAAGTGGCTACACCTTC; j_call: TRBJ1-2; clone_size: -; d_call: -; v_call: TRBV5-1
cdr3_aa: CASSFGGLFRDEQFF; cdr3_nt: TGTGCCAGCAGTTTCGGGGGTCTCTTCCGCGATGAGCAGTTCTTC; j_call: TRBJ2-1; clone_size: -; d_call: -; v_call: TRBV27
cdr3_aa: CASSPRGQGLKQEFF; cdr3_nt: TGTGCCAGCTCGCCGAGGGGACAGGGACTCAAGCAAGAATTCTTC; j_call: TRBJ2-1; clone_size: -; d_call: TRBD1; v_call: TRBV18
cdr3_aa: CASHTVLNQPQHF; cdr3_nt: TGTGCCAGCCACACCGTTCTCAATCAGCCCCAGCATTTT; j_call: TRBJ1-5; clone_size: -; d_call: -; v_call: TRBV6-1
cdr3_aa: CASSPTSGIPFSYEQYF; cdr3_nt: TGCGCCAGCAGTCCTACTAGCGGGATCCCCTTCTCCTACGAGCAGTACTTC; j_call: TRBJ2-7; clone_size: -; d_call: TRBD2; v_call: TRBV5-1
cdr3_aa: CATSRGDRDTQYF; cdr3_nt: TGTGCCACCAGCAGAGGGGACAGAGATACGCAGTATTTT; j_call: TRBJ2-3; clone_size: -; d_call: TRBD1; v_call: TRBV15
cdr3_aa: CATEGQGELYEQYF; cdr3_nt: TGTGCCACCGAGGGACAGGGGGAACTGTACGAGCAGTACTTC; j_call: TRBJ2-7; clone_size: -; d_call: TRBD1; v_call: TRBV25-1
cdr3_aa: CASSRVSGANVLTF; cdr3_nt: TGTGCCAGCAGCCGTGTCTCTGGGGCCAACGTCCTGACTTTC; j_call: TRBJ2-6; clone_size: -; d_call: -; v_call: TRBV7-3
cdr3_aa: CASSTKRTGIHEQYF; cdr3_nt: TGTGCCAGTAGTACCAAACGGACAGGCATCCACGAGCAGTACTTC; j_call: TRBJ2-7; clone_size: -; d_call: TRBD1; v_call: TRBV19
cdr3_aa: CASSLRSQYSGSVSGELFF; cdr3_nt: TGTGCCAGCAGCTTAAGGTCTCAGTACAGCGGGAGCGTCTCCGGGGAGCTGTTTTTT; j_call: TRBJ2-2; clone_size: -; d_call: TRBD2; v_call: TRBV7-3
cdr3_aa: CASSFVAGGKGGYTF; cdr3_nt: TGTGCCAGCAGTTTCGTTGCAGGGGGAAAGGGTGGCTACACCTTC; j_call: TRBJ1-2; clone_size: -; d_call: TRBD1; v_call: TRBV28
cdr3_aa: CASSSQPNTEAFF; cdr3_nt: TGCGCCAGCAGTTCACAGCCGAACACTGAAGCTTTCTTT; j_call: TRBJ1-1; clone_size: -; d_call: -; v_call: TRBV5-1
cdr3_aa: CASSSIGTGEGYGYTF; cdr3_nt: TGTGCCAGCAGCTCCATCGGGACAGGGGAGGGGTATGGCTACACCTTC; j_call: TRBJ1-2; clone_size: -; d_call: TRBD1; v_call: TRBV5-6
cdr3_aa: CASSFDGQGAARGTEAFF; cdr3_nt: TGCGCCAGCAGCTTTGATGGACAGGGGGCGGCTCGGGGCACTGAAGCTTTCTTT; j_call: TRBJ1-1; clone_size: -; d_call: TRBD1; v_call: TRBV5-1
cdr3_aa: CASSEGGAAAGETQYF; cdr3_nt: TGTGCCAGCAGTGAGGGCGGGGCTGCCGCGGGAGAGACCCAGTACTTC; j_call: TRBJ2-5; clone_size: -; d_call: -; v_call: TRBV25-1
cdr3_aa: CASSYSKPGGGEAFF; cdr3_nt: TGTGCCAGCAGTTACTCGAAACCAGGCGGAGGTGAAGCTTTCTTT; j_call: TRBJ1-1; clone_size: -; d_call: -; v_call: TRBV6-5
cdr3_aa: CASSSNRGSQYF; cdr3_nt: TGTGCCAGCTCGTCCAACAGGGGTTCCCAGTACTTC; j_call: TRBJ2-5; clone_size: once; d_call: TRBD1; v_call: TRBV27
cdr3_aa: CASSYSGTKGEQFF; cdr3_nt: TGTGCCAGCAGCTACTCCGGGACTAAGGGGGAGCAGTTCTTC; j_call: TRBJ2-1; clone_size: -; d_call: TRBD2; v_call: TRBV7-3
cdr3_aa: CATMDRGDIDQPQHF; cdr3_nt: TGTGCCACGATGGACAGGGGGGATATTGATCAGCCCCAGCATTTT; j_call: TRBJ1-5; clone_size: -; d_call: TRBD1; v_call: TRBV27
cdr3_aa: CASSQGPYEQYF; cdr3_nt: TGCGCCAGCAGCCAAGGGCCCTACGAGCAGTACTTC; j_call: TRBJ2-7; clone_size: -; d_call: -; v_call: TRBV4-1
cdr3_aa: CASSASITDTQYF; cdr3_nt: TGCGCCAGCAGTGCATCTATCACAGATACGCAGTATTTT; j_call: TRBJ2-3; clone_size: -; d_call: -; v_call: TRBV10-1
cdr3_aa: CASSQTAGGAVKLFF; cdr3_nt: TGTGCCAGCTCCCAGACGGCAGGGGGCGCGGTAAAACTGTTTTTT; j_call: TRBJ1-4; clone_size: -; d_call: TRBD1; v_call: TRBV28
cdr3_aa: CSTGWNEQFF; cdr3_nt: TGCAGCACAGGGTGGAATGAGCAGTTCTTC; j_call: TRBJ2-1; clone_size: -; d_call: -; v_call: TRBV20-1
cdr3_aa: CASSQAGKSSYNEQFF; cdr3_nt: TGCGCCAGCAGCCAGGCAGGGAAGAGCTCCTACAATGAGCAGTTCTTC; j_call: TRBJ2-1; clone_size: -; d_call: -; v_call: TRBV4-1